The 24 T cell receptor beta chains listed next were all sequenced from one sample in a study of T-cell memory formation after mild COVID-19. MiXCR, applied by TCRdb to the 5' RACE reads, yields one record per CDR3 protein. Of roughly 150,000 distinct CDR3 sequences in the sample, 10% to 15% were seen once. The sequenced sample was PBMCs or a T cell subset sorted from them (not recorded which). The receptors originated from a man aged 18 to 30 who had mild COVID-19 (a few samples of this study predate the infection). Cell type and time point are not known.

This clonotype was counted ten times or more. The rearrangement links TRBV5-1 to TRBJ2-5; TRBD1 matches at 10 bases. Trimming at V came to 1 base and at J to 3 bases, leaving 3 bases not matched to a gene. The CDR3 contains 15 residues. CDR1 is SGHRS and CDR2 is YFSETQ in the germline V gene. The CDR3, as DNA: TGCGCCAGCAGCTTGTCCGGGACAGGGGAAGAGACCCAGTACTTC. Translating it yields CASSLSGTGEETQYF.

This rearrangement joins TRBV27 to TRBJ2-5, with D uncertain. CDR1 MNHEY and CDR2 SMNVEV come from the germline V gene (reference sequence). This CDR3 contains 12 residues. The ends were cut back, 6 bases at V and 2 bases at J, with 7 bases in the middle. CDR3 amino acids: CASRGVQETQYF. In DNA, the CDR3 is TGTGCCAGCAGGGGTGTACAAGAGACCCAGTACTTC.

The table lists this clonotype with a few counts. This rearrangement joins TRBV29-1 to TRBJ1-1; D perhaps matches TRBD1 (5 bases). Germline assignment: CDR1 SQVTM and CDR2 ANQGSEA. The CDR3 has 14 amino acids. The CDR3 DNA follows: TGCATGGTCGAGCAGGGACCGATGAACACTGAAGCTTTCTTT. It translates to CMVEQGPMNTEAFF.

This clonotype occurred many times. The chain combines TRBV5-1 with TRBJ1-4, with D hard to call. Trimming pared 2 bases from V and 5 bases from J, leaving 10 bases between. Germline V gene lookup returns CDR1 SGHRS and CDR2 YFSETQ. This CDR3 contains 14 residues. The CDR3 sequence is CASSFQFNNEKLFF. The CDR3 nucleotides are TGCGCCAGCAGCTTTCAGTTTAACAATGAAAAACTGTTTTTT.

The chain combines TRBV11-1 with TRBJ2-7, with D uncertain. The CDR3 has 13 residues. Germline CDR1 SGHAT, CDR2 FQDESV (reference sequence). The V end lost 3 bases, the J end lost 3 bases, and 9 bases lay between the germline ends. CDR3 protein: CASSFSRYYEQYF. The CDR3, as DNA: TGTGCCAGCAGCTTTTCCCGCTACTACGAGCAGTACTTC.

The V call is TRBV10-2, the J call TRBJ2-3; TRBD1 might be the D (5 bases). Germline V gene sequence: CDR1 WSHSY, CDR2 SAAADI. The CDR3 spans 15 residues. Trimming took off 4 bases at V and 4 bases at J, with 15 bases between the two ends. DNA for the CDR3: TGCGCCAGCAGTGCGGGCCAGGGTATCTCAGATACGCAGTATTTT. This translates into CASSAGQGISDTQYF.

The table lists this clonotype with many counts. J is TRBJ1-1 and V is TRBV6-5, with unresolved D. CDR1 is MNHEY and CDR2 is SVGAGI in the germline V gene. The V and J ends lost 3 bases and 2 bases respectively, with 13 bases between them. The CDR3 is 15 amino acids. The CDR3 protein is CASSYKAYLNTEAFF. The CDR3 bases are TGTGCCAGCAGTTATAAGGCCTACTTAAACACTGAAGCTTTCTTT.

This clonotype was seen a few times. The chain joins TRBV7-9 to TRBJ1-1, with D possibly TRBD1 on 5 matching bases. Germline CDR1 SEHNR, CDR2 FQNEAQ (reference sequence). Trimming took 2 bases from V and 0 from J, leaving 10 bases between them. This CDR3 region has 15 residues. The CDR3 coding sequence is TGTGCCAGCAGCTTAACTGGGGCTATGAACACTGAAGCTTTCTTT. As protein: CASSLTGAMNTEAFF.

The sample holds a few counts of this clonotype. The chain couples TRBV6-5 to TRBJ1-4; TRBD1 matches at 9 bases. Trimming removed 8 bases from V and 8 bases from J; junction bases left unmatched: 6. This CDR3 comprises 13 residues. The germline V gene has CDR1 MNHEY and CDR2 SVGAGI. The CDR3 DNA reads TGTGCCAGCGCGGGACAGGGAAACGAAAAACTGTTTTTT. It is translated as CASAGQGNEKLFF.

The CDR3 coding sequence is TGTGCCAGCAGCCCACCTAGACAGGGGGTTCCGGGTCAGCCCCAGCATTTT. As protein: CASSPPRQGVPGQPQHF. The V gene is TRBV7-3, the J gene TRBJ1-5; 9 nucleotides agree with TRBD1. The CDR3 is 17 residues long. CDR1 SGHTA and CDR2 FQGTGA come from the germline V gene. The J segment lost 6 bases and the V segment lost 5 bases, leaving 14 bases of the junction unmatched.

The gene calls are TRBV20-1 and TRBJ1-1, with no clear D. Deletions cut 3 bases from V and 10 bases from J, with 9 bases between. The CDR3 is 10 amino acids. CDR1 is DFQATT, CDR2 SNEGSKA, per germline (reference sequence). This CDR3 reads CSASWSRAFF. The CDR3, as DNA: TGCAGTGCTAGTTGGTCCAGAGCTTTCTTT.

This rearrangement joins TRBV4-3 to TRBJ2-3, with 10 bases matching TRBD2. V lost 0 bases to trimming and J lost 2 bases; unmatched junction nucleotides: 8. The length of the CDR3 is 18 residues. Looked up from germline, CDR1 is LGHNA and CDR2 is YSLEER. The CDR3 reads CASSQDGRAGGHTDTQYF. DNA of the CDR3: TGCGCCAGCAGCCAAGATGGGAGAGCGGGGGGGCACACAGATACGCAGTATTTT.

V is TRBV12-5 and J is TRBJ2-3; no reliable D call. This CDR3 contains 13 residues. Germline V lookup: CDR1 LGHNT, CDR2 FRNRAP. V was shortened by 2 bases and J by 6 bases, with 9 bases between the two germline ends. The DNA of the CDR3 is TGTGCTAGTGGTTTGAGGATGGGGGATACGCAGTATTTT. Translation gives CASGLRMGDTQYF.

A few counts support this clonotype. CDR3 DNA: TGTGCCAGCAAGGAGGGTAGGGGCACTGAAGCTTTCTTT. This gives the protein CASKEGRGTEAFF. The J gene is TRBJ1-1, the V gene TRBV6-2 or TRBV6-3; a weak D match, TRBD1 (5 bases). V was trimmed by 7 bases and J by 4 bases, leaving 13 bases between them. The CDR3 is 13 residues long. Germline V gene data show CDR1 as MNHEY and CDR2 as SVGEGT.

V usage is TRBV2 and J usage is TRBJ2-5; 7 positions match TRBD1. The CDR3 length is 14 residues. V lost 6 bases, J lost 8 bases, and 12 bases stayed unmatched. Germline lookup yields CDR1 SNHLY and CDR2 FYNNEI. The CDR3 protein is CASSVGDRGVTQYF. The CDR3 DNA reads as TGTGCCAGCAGCGTGGGGGACAGAGGCGTAACCCAGTACTTC.

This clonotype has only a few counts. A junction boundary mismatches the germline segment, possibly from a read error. This chain's CDR3 is CASSYRSRGYDYTF. CDR3 nucleotide sequence: TGTGCCAGCAGTTATCGCAGCAGGGGCTATGACTACACCTTC. The chain combines TRBV6-5 with TRBJ1-2; possible D gene TRBD1, 6 bases. Germline loops: CDR1 MNHEY, CDR2 SVGAGI. CDR3 length equals 14 residues.

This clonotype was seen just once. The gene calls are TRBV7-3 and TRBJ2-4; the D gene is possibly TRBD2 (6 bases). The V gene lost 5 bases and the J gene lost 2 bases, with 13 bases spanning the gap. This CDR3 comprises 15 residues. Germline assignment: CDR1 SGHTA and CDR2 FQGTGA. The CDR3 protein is CASSNVGGTKNIQYF. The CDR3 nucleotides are TGTGCCAGCAGCAACGTTGGGGGGACCAAAAACATTCAGTACTTC.

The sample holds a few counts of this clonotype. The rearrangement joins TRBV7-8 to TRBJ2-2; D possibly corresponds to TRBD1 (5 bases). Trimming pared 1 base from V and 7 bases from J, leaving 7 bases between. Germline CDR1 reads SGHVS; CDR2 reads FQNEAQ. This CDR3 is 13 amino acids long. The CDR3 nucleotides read TGTGCCAGCAGCTTAGGGGGCTTCGGGGAGCTGTTTTTT. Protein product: CASSLGGFGELFF.

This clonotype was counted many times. The CDR3 coding sequence is TGTGCCAGCAGCGTCTATTCTCGGGCTGAAGCTTTCTTT. Its translation: CASSVYSRAEAFF. The rearrangement links TRBV7-2 to TRBJ1-1; D is ambiguous. Germline lookup yields CDR1 SGHTA and CDR2 FQGNSA. There are 13 residues in the CDR3. The V and J ends lost 5 bases and 6 bases respectively, with 13 bases between them.

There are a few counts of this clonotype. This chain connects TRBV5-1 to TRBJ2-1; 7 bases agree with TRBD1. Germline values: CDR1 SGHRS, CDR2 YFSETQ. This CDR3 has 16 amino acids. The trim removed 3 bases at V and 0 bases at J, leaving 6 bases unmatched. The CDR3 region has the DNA TGCGCCAGCAGCTCACCGGACAGGTTCTCCTACAATGAGCAGTTCTTC. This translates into CASSSPDRFSYNEQFF.

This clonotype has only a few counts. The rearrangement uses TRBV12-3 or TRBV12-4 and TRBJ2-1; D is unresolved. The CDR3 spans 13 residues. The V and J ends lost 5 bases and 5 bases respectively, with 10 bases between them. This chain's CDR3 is CASSPIRNNEQFF. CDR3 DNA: TGTGCCAGCAGTCCCATACGAAACAATGAGCAGTTCTTC.

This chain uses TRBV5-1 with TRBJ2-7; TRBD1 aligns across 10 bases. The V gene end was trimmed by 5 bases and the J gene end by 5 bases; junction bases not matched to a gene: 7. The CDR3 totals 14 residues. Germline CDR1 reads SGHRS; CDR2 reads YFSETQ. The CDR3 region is CASSSPGTGDEQYF. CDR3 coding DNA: TGCGCCAGCAGTTCCCCCGGGACAGGGGACGAGCAGTACTTC.

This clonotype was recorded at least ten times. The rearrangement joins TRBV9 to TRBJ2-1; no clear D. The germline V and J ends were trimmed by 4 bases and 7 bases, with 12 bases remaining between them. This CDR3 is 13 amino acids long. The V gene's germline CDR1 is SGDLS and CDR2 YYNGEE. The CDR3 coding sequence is TGTGCCAGCAGCCCCCGTTTAGGGAATGAGCAGTTCTTC. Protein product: CASSPRLGNEQFF.

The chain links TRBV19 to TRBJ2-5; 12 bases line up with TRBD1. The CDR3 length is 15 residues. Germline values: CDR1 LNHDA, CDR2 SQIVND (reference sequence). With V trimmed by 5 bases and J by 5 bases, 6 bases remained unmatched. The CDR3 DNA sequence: TGTGCCAGTAGTCAAGGGACAGGGGGCGCGGAGACCCAGTACTTC. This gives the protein CASSQGTGGAETQYF.